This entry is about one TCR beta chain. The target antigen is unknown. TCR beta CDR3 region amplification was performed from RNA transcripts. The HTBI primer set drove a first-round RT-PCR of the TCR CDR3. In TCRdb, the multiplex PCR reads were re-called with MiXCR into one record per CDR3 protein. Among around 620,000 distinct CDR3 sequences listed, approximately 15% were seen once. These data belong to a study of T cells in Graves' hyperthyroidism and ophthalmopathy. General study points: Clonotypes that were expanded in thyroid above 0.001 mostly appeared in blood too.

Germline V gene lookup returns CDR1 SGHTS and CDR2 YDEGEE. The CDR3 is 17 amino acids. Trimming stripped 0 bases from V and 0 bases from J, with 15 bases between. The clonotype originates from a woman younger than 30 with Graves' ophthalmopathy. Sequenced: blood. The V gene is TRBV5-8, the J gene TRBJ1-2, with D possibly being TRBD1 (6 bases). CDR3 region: CASSLGAPRGPNYGYTF. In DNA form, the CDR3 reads TGTGCCAGCAGCTTGGGGGCCCCCAGGGGACCTAACTATGGCTACACCTTC.